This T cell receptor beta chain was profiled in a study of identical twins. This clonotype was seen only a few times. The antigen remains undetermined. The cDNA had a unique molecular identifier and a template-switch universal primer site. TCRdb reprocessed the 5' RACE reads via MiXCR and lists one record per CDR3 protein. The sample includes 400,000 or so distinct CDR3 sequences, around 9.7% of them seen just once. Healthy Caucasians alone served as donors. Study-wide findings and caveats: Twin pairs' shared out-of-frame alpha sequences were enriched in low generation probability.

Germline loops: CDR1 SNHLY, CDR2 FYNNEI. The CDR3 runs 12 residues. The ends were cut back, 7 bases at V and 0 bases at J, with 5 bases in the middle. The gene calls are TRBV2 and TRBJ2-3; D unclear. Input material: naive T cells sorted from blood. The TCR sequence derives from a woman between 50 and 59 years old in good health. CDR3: CASKSSTDTQYF. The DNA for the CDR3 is TGTGCCAGCAAGTCTAGCACAGATACGCAGTATTTT.